The 14 T cell receptor beta chains below all came from one sample that was sequenced in a study of T cell changes during pregnancy in multiple sclerosis. Only in-frame clones appear in the TCRdb table, and some are missing; sequencing was by immunoSEQ multiplex PCR. The sample holds roughly 42,000 clones, 85% to 95% seen once. The sequences come from CD8+ T cells from peripheral blood mononuclear cells, collected in the third trimester of pregnancy. Source of these receptors: a female donor with multiple sclerosis, enrolled in a pregnancy study.

The CDR3 coding sequence is TGTGCCAGCAGCCCCACGGTTTACACTGAAGCTTTCTTT. It codes for CASSPTVYTEAFF. This chain joins TRBV7-3 and TRBJ1-1; D not resolved. Germline CDR1 is SGHTA and CDR2 is FQGTGA. The CDR3 sequence is 13 residues long. Deletions cut 5 bases from V and 3 bases from J, with 10 bases between.

The J gene is TRBJ1-5, the V gene TRBV15, with D tentatively TRBD1 (5 bases). The V and J ends lost 8 bases and 2 bases respectively, with 16 bases between them. Per the germline V gene, CDR1 is LNHNV and CDR2 is YYDKDF (reference sequence). This CDR3 region has 15 residues. Here the CDR3 DNA reads TGTGCCACCCGCGACAGTCGGATTGGCAATCAGCCCCAGCATTTT. It is translated as CATRDSRIGNQPQHF.

This clone occurred once. V and J are TRBV7-9 and TRBJ2-1; D possibly corresponds to TRBD2 (5 bases). The CDR3 contains 15 residues. V lost 5 bases to trimming and J lost 7 bases, with 18 bases between them. Germline V gene lookup returns CDR1 SEHNR and CDR2 FQNEAQ (reference sequence). The CDR3 loop is CASSRLSNTGNEQFF. The CDR3, as DNA: TGTGCCAGCAGCCGCCTCAGTAACACGGGGAATGAGCAGTTCTTC.

The J gene is TRBJ1-2, the V gene TRBV6-1; 7 bases are shared with TRBD1. J was trimmed by 6 bases and V by 3 bases; bases with no gene match: 10. The CDR3 contains 15 residues. Germline CDR1 and CDR2: MNHNS and SASEGT. CDR3 residues: CASSETTTGSNGYTF. The CDR3 region has the DNA TGTGCCAGCAGTGAGACAACGACAGGGTCTAATGGCTACACCTTC.

The V call is TRBV28, the J call TRBJ2-3, with TRBD2 matching 7 bases. Germline lookup yields CDR1 MDHEN and CDR2 SYDVKM. J lost 3 bases, V lost 9 bases, and 9 bases had no gene match. The CDR3 contains 14 residues. The CDR3 DNA sequence: TGTGCCAGTGAGGGACTATACGCTACAGATACGCAGTATTTT. It yields the protein CASEGLYATDTQYF.

V and J are TRBV7-3 and TRBJ2-3; 12 bases align to TRBD2. This CDR3 has 14 residues. Germline loops: CDR1 SGHTA, CDR2 FQGTGA. V shed 5 bases and J 5 bases; nucleotides not matched to a gene: 2. The CDR3 DNA sequence: TGTGCCAGCAGCCCTAGCGGGGGGGTAGATACGCAGTATTTT. Protein product: CASSPSGGVDTQYF.

V gene TRBV19 combines with J gene TRBJ2-3; 10 positions agree with TRBD2. CDR1 and CDR2 from the germline V gene are LNHDA and SQIVND (reference sequence). V trimming: 5 bases; J trimming: 2 bases; junction bases outside the gene matches: 7. This CDR3 spans 16 amino acids. Here the CDR3 DNA reads TGTGCCAGTAGTGTCAAGAGCGGGAGGGCCACAGATACGCAGTATTTT. Protein sequence: CASSVKSGRATDTQYF.

This clone was seen a few times. This sequence joins TRBV19 and TRBJ2-7; D unresolved. The CDR3 runs 15 residues. CDR1 and CDR2 from the germline V gene are LNHDA and SQIVND (reference sequence). V gave up 0 bases and J gave up 1 base, with 10 bases separating them. The chain's CDR3 is CASSIESGGSYEQYF. The CDR3 DNA reads as TGTGCCAGTAGTATAGAATCCGGCGGTTCCTACGAGCAGTACTTC. Using reference TRBV19 and TRBJ2-7 for the parts outside the CDR3, the full variable domain is DGGITQSPKYLFRKEGQNVTLSCEQNLNHDAMYWYRQDPGQGLRLIYYSQIVNDFQKGDIAEGYSVSREKKESFPLTVTSAQKNPTAFYLCASSIESGGSYEQYFGPGTRLTVT.

This rearrangement joins TRBV5-1 to TRBJ1-5; D gene unclear. The length of the CDR3 is 14 residues. Trimming left V 2 bases short and J 2 bases short, with 8 bases between. The germline V gene has CDR1 SGHRS and CDR2 YFSETQ. The CDR3 region has the DNA TGCGCCAGCAGCTTCGCGAGGGGCAATCAGCCCCAGCATTTT. Translated: CASSFARGNQPQHF.

The chain carries TRBV9 and TRBJ2-1, with 9 bases identical to TRBD2. Unmatched junction bases numbered 12, after V lost 0 bases and J lost 8 bases. The CDR3 loop spans 17 amino acids. The germline CDR1 and CDR2 sequences are SGDLS and YYNGEE. The chain's CDR3 is CASSVAIIAGDADEQFF. As DNA, the CDR3 is TGTGCCAGCAGCGTAGCTATAATAGCGGGAGATGCCGATGAGCAGTTCTTC.

V and J are TRBV7-8 and TRBJ1-2, with 8 nucleotides matching TRBD1. Germline V gene data show CDR1 as SGHVS and CDR2 as FQNEAQ. After removal of 5 bases from V and 6 bases from J, the junction contained 8 bases not matched to a gene. This CDR3 spans 14 amino acids. The CDR3 loop reads CASSPRTGGDGYTF. The CDR3 DNA reads as TGTGCCAGCAGCCCCAGAACAGGGGGAGATGGCTACACCTTC.

This clone was counted a single time. The V gene is TRBV28, the J gene TRBJ2-5; D uncertain. The CDR3 loop spans 12 amino acids. Per germline, CDR1 MDHEN and CDR2 SYDVKM. V was pared by 4 bases and J by 2 bases, with 5 bases between. This CDR3 reads CASSSQQETQYF. For the CDR3, the DNA is TGTGCCAGCAGTTCCCAGCAAGAGACCCAGTACTTC.

The chain couples TRBV6-5 to TRBJ2-7; TRBD1 matches at 7 bases. Germline V gene lookup returns CDR1 MNHEY and CDR2 SVGAGI. J gave up 2 bases and V 2 bases, and 6 bases lay outside the gene matches. This CDR3 is 15 amino acids long. The CDR3 here is CASSYEGQKTYEQYF. For the CDR3, the DNA is TGTGCCAGCAGTTACGAGGGACAGAAAACCTACGAGCAGTACTTC.

The CDR3 nucleotides are TGTGCCAGCACTGGGGGACAGGGGGATGTCAATGAGCAGTTCTTC. This translates into CASTGGQGDVNEQFF. The chain carries TRBV25-1 and TRBJ2-1; 11 bases align to TRBD1. V trimming: 7 bases; J trimming: 6 bases; junction bases outside the gene matches: 8. CDR3 length equals 15 residues. In germline, CDR1 is MGHDK, CDR2 SYGVNS.